The 12 T cell receptor beta chains reported below all come from one sample, sequenced in a study of control samples from healthy donors and cancer patients. Using immunoSEQ multiplex PCR, the repertoire was profiled, and TCRdb retains in-frame clones only, with some absent. Among tens of thousands of clones, 75% to 90% were seen once, and the ten largest hold roughly 40%. Material: PBMCs. Source of these receptors: a man between 60 and 75 years old with head and neck cancer.

The V call is TRBV9, the J call TRBJ2-2; 10 nucleotides agree with TRBD2. The V gene end was trimmed by 0 bases and the J gene end by 5 bases; junction bases not matched to a gene: 7. Germline loops: CDR1 SGDLS, CDR2 YYNGEE. This CDR3 contains 17 residues. The CDR3 region has the DNA TGTGCCAGCAGCGTAGAGGGAGCGGGAGGGGGGACCGGGGAGCTGTTTTTT. Its translation is CASSVEGAGGGTGELFF.

J is TRBJ2-3 and V is TRBV18, with a tentative D call TRBD2 (5 bases). Germline values: CDR1 KGHSH, CDR2 LQKENI. The CDR3 sequence is 12 residues long. V gave up 6 bases and J gave up 1 base, with 5 bases separating them. CDR3 DNA: TGTGCCAGCTCCGGGGGCACAGATACGCAGTATTTT. Encoded protein: CASSGGTDTQYF.

This chain connects TRBV5-6 to TRBJ2-2; the D gene is possibly TRBD2 (5 bases). The CDR3 is made up of 12 amino acids. Trimming took off 4 bases at V and 4 bases at J, with 5 bases between the two ends. Germline V gene lookup returns CDR1 SGHDT and CDR2 YYEEEE. This CDR3 is CASSLATGELFF. The CDR3 bases are TGTGCCAGCAGCCTAGCCACCGGGGAGCTGTTTTTT.

Comment on this clone: The sample has other DNA sequences that encode this CDR3 too. The chain uses TRBV20-1 and TRBJ2-7, with a possible D match to TRBD1 (5 bases). The CDR3 covers 12 residues. V gave up 6 bases and J gave up 2 bases, with 11 bases separating them. Germline values: CDR1 DFQATT, CDR2 SNEGSKA (reference sequence). The CDR3: CSASNRTYEQYF. CDR3 nucleotide sequence: TGCAGTGCCAGTAACAGGACCTACGAGCAGTACTTC.

V and J are TRBV9 and TRBJ2-1; no clear D gene. Trimming pared 4 bases from V and 4 bases from J, leaving 18 bases between. The germline V gene encodes CDR1 SGDLS and CDR2 YYNGEE. The CDR3 is 16 amino acids. In DNA, the CDR3 is TGTGCCAGCAGCCCCACCACCAAGGCCACGTACAATGAGCAGTTCTTC. Encoded protein: CASSPTTKATYNEQFF.

V gene TRBV30 combines with J gene TRBJ1-2; D not certain. The germline V and J ends were trimmed by 7 bases and 4 bases, with 16 bases remaining between them. Germline CDR1 GTSNPN, CDR2 SVGIG (reference sequence). This CDR3 is built from 13 residues. In nucleotides, the CDR3 is TGTGCCTCCCGGGCCGAAAATCCCTATGGCTACACCTTC. Its protein is CASRAENPYGYTF.

The chain couples TRBV7-9 to TRBJ2-2; D is uncertain. V was trimmed by 1 base and J by 0 bases, leaving 9 bases between them. Germline CDR1 reads SEHNR; CDR2 reads FQNEAQ (reference sequence). The CDR3 is 16 amino acids. Written as DNA, the CDR3 is TGTGCCAGCAGCTTAGGGAATCCCGCGAACACCGGGGAGCTGTTTTTT. Its translation: CASSLGNPANTGELFF.

V is TRBV15 and J is TRBJ1-6; 10 bases line up with TRBD1. Germline CDR1 reads LNHNV; CDR2 reads YYDKDF (reference sequence). With 0 bases clipped from V and 8 bases from J, the junction kept 7 bases outside the gene matches. This CDR3 contains 17 residues. CDR3 residues: CATSRDWQDRGDSPLHF. Written as DNA, the CDR3 is TGTGCCACCAGCAGAGATTGGCAGGACAGGGGGGATTCACCCCTCCACTTT.

The V and J genes are TRBV13 and TRBJ2-7; 7 bases match TRBD1. Germline lookup yields CDR1 PRHDT and CDR2 FYEKMQ (reference sequence). Trimming removed 7 bases from V and 0 bases from J; junction bases left unmatched: 9. The CDR3 sequence is 15 residues long. CDR3 in DNA: TGTGCCAGCACCCGCGACAGGGACGGCTCCTACGAGCAGTACTTC. Translated, it gives CASTRDRDGSYEQYF.

The chain has TRBV19 and TRBJ2-1; 8 nucleotides align to TRBD2. V was clipped by 4 bases and J by 11 bases; unmatched bases: 13. In germline, CDR1 is LNHDA, CDR2 SQIVND (reference sequence). The CDR3 is made up of 15 amino acids. In nucleotides, the CDR3 is TGTGCCAGTAGTACCGGGGGGGCGGGAGAACGGAAGCAGTTCTTC. It specifies CASSTGGAGERKQFF.

This clone was seen once. This rearrangement joins TRBV13 to TRBJ1-5; D perhaps matches TRBD1 (6 bases). Germline CDR1 and CDR2: PRHDT and FYEKMQ (reference sequence). The germline V and J ends were trimmed by 1 base and 0 bases, with 10 bases remaining between them. This CDR3 region has 16 residues. The CDR3 region is CASSLAGVNSNQPQHF. DNA of the CDR3: TGTGCCAGCAGCTTAGCAGGGGTGAATAGCAATCAGCCCCAGCATTTT.

V and J are TRBV20-1 and TRBJ2-1; 9 bases match TRBD2. From germline, CDR1 is DFQATT and CDR2 SNEGSKA (reference sequence). V was pared by 3 bases and J by 7 bases, with 10 bases of the junction left unmatched. The CDR3 covers 15 residues. The CDR3 reads CSASSGASGVNEQFF. The CDR3 bases are TGCAGTGCTAGTTCCGGGGCTAGCGGGGTTAATGAGCAGTTCTTC.